A single sample is the source of the 6 T cell receptor beta chains below, sequenced in a study of PD-1 blockade in classical Hodgkin lymphoma. Produced via immunoSEQ multiplex PCR; TCRdb's table is partial and in-frame only. The sample lists approximately 99,000 clones; roughly nine tenths were seen once. After autologous stem cell transplantation all patients relapsed, and prior brentuximab vedotin exposure differed between cohorts. The sample was peripheral blood mononuclear cells (PBMCs), taken before the second cycle of nivolumab. All receptors come from a human donor with classical Hodgkin lymphoma.

This sequence joins TRBV5-6 and TRBJ1-4; 9 bases line up with TRBD1. There are 15 residues in the CDR3. Trimming at V came to 0 bases and at J to 5 bases, leaving 2 bases not matched to a gene. CDR1 and CDR2 (germline): SGHDT, YYEEEE. CDR3 sequence reads: CASSLGDRVNEKLFF. In DNA form, the CDR3 reads TGTGCCAGCAGCTTGGGGGACAGGGTAAATGAAAAACTGTTTTTT.

The CDR3 region is CAWSADYEQYF. CDR3 in DNA: TGTGCCTGGAGTGCTGATTACGAGCAGTACTTC. This chain joins TRBV30 and TRBJ2-7, with no clear D. This CDR3 is built from 11 residues. Germline values: CDR1 GTSNPN, CDR2 SVGIG (reference sequence). V gave up 1 base and J gave up 4 bases, with 5 bases separating them.

The chain has TRBV7-6 and TRBJ2-7; the match to TRBD2 covers 8 bases. There are 14 residues in the CDR3. J was trimmed by 2 bases and V by 1 base; bases with no gene match: 1. Germline V gene data show CDR1 as SGHVS and CDR2 as FNYEAQ. CDR3: CASSLGAGAYEQYF. For the CDR3, the DNA is TGTGCCAGCAGCTTAGGAGCGGGAGCCTACGAGCAGTACTTC.

The CDR3 region has the DNA TGTGCCAGTAGTGCCCACGGGGGGGTAGGAGATACGCAGTATTTT. Residues: CASSAHGGVGDTQYF. This chain uses TRBV19 with TRBJ2-3, with 8 bases identical to TRBD2. Unmatched junction bases numbered 9, after V lost 5 bases and J lost 5 bases. The CDR3 runs 15 residues. Germline V gene sequence: CDR1 LNHDA, CDR2 SQIVND (reference sequence).

The chain recombines TRBV19 with TRBJ1-1; D perhaps matches TRBD1 (5 bases). The CDR3 extends over 15 amino acids. CDR1 and CDR2 (germline): LNHDA, SQIVND (reference sequence). The V end lost 6 bases, the J end lost 8 bases, and 22 bases lay between the germline ends. This CDR3 is CASSTDDGALTEAFF. CDR3 DNA sequence: TGTGCCAGTAGCACCGACGATGGGGCCTTAACCGAAGCTTTCTTT. Combining the CDR3 with reference TRBV19 and TRBJ1-1 gives the whole variable domain DGGITQSPKYLFRKEGQNVTLSCEQNLNHDAMYWYRQDPGQGLRLIYYSQIVNDFQKGDIAEGYSVSREKKESFPLTVTSAQKNPTAFYLCASSTDDGALTEAFFGQGTRLTVV.

The rearrangement joins TRBV30 to TRBJ2-2; 10 nucleotides match TRBD2. This CDR3 is 17 amino acids long. V dropped 4 bases and J dropped 1; count of bases not matched to a gene: 9. Germline V lookup: CDR1 GTSNPN, CDR2 SVGIG (reference sequence). This CDR3 reads CAWTRGSSGRNTGELFF. The CDR3 nucleotides read TGTGCCTGGACCCGAGGGTCTAGCGGGAGGAACACCGGGGAGCTGTTTTTT.